What follows is one TCR beta chain and its context. The data belong to a study of blood T cell repertoires in COVID-19. Background on the study: Sample material is recorded as cDNA or gDNA derived from T cells, B-cell-depleted T cells, or PBMCs.

How the authors handled the data: Amplification with reference gene primers provided the estimates of nucleated cell counts. Some clones are missing from TCRdb's copy, which holds only in-frame ones; the method was immunoSEQ multiplex PCR. V, J and clone size reflect that table, while D and trimming were determined from the DNA. This table has roughly 180,000 clones, more than 85% appearing once. This CDR3 region has 16 residues. Germline-derived CDR1 and CDR2 are SGHVS and FQNEAQ. Unmatched junction bases numbered 10, after V lost 5 bases and J lost 7 bases. The sequence was obtained from a woman in her twenties or thirties with active or convalescent COVID-19. Sequencing was carried out using peripheral blood. The V call is TRBV7-8, the J call TRBJ1-6, with TRBD1 matching over 8 bases. This chain's CDR3 is CASSTGQGPRNSPLHF. The CDR3 nucleotides are TGTGCCAGCAGCACCGGACAGGGACCGAGAAATTCACCCCTCCACTTT.